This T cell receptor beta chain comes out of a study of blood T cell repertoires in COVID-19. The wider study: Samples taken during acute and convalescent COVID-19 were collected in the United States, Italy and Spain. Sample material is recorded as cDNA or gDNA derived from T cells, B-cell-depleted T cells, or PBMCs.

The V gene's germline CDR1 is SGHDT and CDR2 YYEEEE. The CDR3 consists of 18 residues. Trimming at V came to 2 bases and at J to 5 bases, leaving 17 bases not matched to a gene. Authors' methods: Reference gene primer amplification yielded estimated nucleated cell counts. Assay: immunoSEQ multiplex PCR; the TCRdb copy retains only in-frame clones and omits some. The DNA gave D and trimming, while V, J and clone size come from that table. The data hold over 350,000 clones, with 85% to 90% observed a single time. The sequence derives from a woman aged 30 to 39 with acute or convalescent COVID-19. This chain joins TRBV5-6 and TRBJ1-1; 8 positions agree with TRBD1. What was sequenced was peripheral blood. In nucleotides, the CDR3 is TGTGCCAGCAGCTTCCTGAGTTCCCCGGGACAGGTCGGAACTGAAGCTTTCTTT. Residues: CASSFLSSPGQVGTEAFF. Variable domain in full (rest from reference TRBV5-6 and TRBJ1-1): DAGVTQSPTHLIKTRGQQVTLRCSPKSGHDTVSWYQQALGQGPQFIFQYYEEEERQRGNFPDRFSGHQFPNYSSELNVNALLLGDSALYLCASSFLSSPGQVGTEAFFGQGTRLTVV.